The present entry profiles one T cell receptor (beta chain) with its context. The sample originates from a study of blood T cell repertoires in COVID-19. About the research overall: Specimens from acute and convalescent COVID-19 originated in the United States, Italy and Spain. T cells, B-cell-depleted T cells, or PBMCs provided the cDNA or gDNA that served as material.

Per the original data handling: By means of reference gene primer amplification, nucleated cell counts were estimated. Clones were read by immunoSEQ multiplex PCR, and TCRdb kept only the in-frame ones, dropping some. V, J and clone size are taken as reported in that table, and D and trimming were inferred from the DNA itself. Of tens of thousands of clones listed, approximately 82% are singletons. The origin of this receptor is a woman in her seventies with acute or convalescent COVID-19. Sample: peripheral blood.

The CDR3 loop is CASSTQVHQPQHF. The CDR3, as DNA: TGTGCCAGTAGTACGCAGGTGCATCAGCCCCAGCATTTT. This chain connects TRBV19 to TRBJ1-5; D gene ambiguous. Trimming pared 4 bases from V and 5 bases from J, leaving 9 bases between. This CDR3 has 13 amino acids. Germline V gene data show CDR1 as LNHDA and CDR2 as SQIVND (reference sequence).